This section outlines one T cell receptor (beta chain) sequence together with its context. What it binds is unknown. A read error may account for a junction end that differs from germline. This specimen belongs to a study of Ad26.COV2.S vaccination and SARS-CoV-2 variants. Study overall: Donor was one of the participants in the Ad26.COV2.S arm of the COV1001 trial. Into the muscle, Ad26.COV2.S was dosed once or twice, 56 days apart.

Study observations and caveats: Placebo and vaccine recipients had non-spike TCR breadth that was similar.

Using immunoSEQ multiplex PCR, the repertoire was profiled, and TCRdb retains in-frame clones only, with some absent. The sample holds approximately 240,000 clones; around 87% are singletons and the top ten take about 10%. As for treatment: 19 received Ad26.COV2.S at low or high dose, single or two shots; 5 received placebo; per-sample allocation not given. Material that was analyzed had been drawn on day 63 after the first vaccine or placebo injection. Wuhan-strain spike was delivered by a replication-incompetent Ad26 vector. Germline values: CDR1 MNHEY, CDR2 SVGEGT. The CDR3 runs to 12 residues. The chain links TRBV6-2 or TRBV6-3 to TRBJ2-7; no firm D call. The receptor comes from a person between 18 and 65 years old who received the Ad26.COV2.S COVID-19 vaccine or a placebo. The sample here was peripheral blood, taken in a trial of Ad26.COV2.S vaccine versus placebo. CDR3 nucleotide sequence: TGTGCCAGCAGTTACTCGATCCTTGATGTGGACTTC. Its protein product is CASSYSILDVDF.